The 24 T cell receptor beta chains presented below share a single source sample, sequenced in a study of T-cell memory formation after mild COVID-19. TCRdb recomputed calls from the 5' RACE reads with MiXCR, one row per CDR3 protein. The sample holds about 290,000 distinct CDR3 sequences, less than 20% seen once. The sequencing input was PBMCs or a T cell subset sorted from them (not recorded which). The receptors originated from a young man who had mild COVID-19 (a few samples of this study predate the infection). Cell type and time point are not known.

The gene calls are TRBV6-2 or TRBV6-3 and TRBJ1-2, with D perhaps matching TRBD1 (6 bases). V was shortened by 0 bases and J by 2 bases, with 10 bases between the two germline ends. This CDR3 contains 15 residues. Per germline, CDR1 MNHEY and CDR2 SVGEGT. CDR3 sequence (DNA): TGTGCCAGCAGTTACTCGCTCACAGGGAACTATGGCTACACCTTC. Encoded protein: CASSYSLTGNYGYTF.

The rearrangement joins TRBV29-1 to TRBJ2-1; no firm D call. The length of the CDR3 is 12 residues. Trimming pared 1 base from V and 6 bases from J, leaving 7 bases between. The germline gives CDR1 SQVTM, CDR2 ANQGSEA. The DNA for the CDR3 is TGCAGCGTTGAAGTAATCCCCAATGAGCAGTTCTTC. Its translation is CSVEVIPNEQFF.

This clonotype was observed a handful of times. This chain joins TRBV28 and TRBJ1-5, with 7 nucleotides matching TRBD1. Germline V CDR1 and CDR2: MDHEN, SYDVKM. The CDR3 runs 15 residues. J was trimmed by 6 bases and V by 7 bases; bases with no gene match: 12. CDR3 sequence reads: CASILGQGQTQPQHF. DNA for the CDR3: TGTGCCAGCATCCTAGGCCAGGGACAGACTCAGCCCCAGCATTTT.

The V call is TRBV11-2, the J call TRBJ2-5, with D maybe TRBD1 (5 bases). CDR1 and CDR2 from the germline V gene are SGHAT and FQNNGV. V lost 0 bases and J 3 bases, leaving 8 bases between the germline ends. The CDR3 has 14 residues. The CDR3 coding sequence is TGTGCCAGCAGCTTAGATAACAGGAAAGAGACCCAGTACTTC. Its translation: CASSLDNRKETQYF.

This clonotype was recorded a few times. The rearrangement joins TRBV9 to TRBJ2-5; 7 bases are a match to TRBD2. CDR3 length equals 12 residues. Germline V gives CDR1 SGDLS, CDR2 YYNGEE. Unmatched junction bases numbered 4, after V lost 4 bases and J lost 7 bases. CDR3 nucleotide sequence: TGTGCCAGCAGCTCCCGCGGGGGGACCCAGTACTTC. Encoded protein: CASSSRGGTQYF.

Worth noting for this clonotype: At one boundary the junction diverges from the germline segment, which might be a read error. The V call is TRBV27, the J call TRBJ1-5; TRBD1 is a possible D gene (6 bases). CDR3 length: 16 residues. Germline loops: CDR1 MNHEY, CDR2 SMNVEV (reference sequence). The CDR3 DNA follows: TGTGCCAGCGGTTTAAGGTCGGGGGCGAATAATCAGCCCCAGCATTTT. Amino acid sequence: CASGLRSGANNQPQHF.

The rearrangement joins TRBV7-2 to TRBJ2-7; unclear D gene. CDR1 SGHTA and CDR2 FQGNSA come from the germline V gene. The CDR3 loop spans 14 amino acids. With 5 bases removed from V and 1 base from J, the gap between germline ends came to 12 bases. In nucleotides, the CDR3 is TGTGCCAGCAGCAAAGCCATGACTTCCTACGAGCAGTACTTC. Its translation is CASSKAMTSYEQYF.

This clonotype was counted only a few times. The rearrangement joins TRBV5-1 to TRBJ2-5, with D perhaps TRBD2 (5 bases). The CDR3 sequence is 14 residues long. Trimming cost V 3 bases and J 4 bases, with 13 bases left between them. Germline CDR1 reads SGHRS; CDR2 reads YFSETQ. In DNA, the CDR3 is TGCGCCAGCAGCTCGGAGGCGAGGTCAGAGACCCAGTACTTC. This encodes CASSSEARSETQYF.

There are a few counts of this clonotype. The chain is built from TRBV5-4 and TRBJ2-7, with unresolved D. CDR1 and CDR2 (germline): SGHNT, YYREEE (reference sequence). CDR3 size: 13 residues. The ends were cut back, 0 bases at V and 2 bases at J, with 6 bases in the middle. The CDR3 coding sequence is TGTGCCAGCAGCTTGGACGGACCCTACGAGCAGTACTTC. Its translation: CASSLDGPYEQYF.

This clonotype was seen more than once but under ten times. V and J are TRBV12-3 or TRBV12-4 and TRBJ2-7; TRBD2 agrees at 10 bases. The CDR3 totals 14 residues. The V gene end was trimmed by 8 bases and the J gene end by 4 bases; junction bases not matched to a gene: 8. The CDR3 loop reads CASGQAGGFYEQYF. As DNA, the CDR3 is TGTGCCAGCGGACAAGCGGGGGGGTTTTACGAGCAGTACTTC.

The CDR3: CASSLGRQGNGYTF. CDR3 coding DNA: TGTGCCAGCAGCTTAGGTCGGCAGGGCAATGGCTACACCTTC. The chain carries TRBV7-2 and TRBJ1-2, with D possibly being TRBD1 (5 bases). Trimming cost V 1 base and J 6 bases, with 12 bases left between them. From germline, CDR1 is SGHTA and CDR2 FQGNSA. CDR3 length: 14 amino acids.

This clonotype was found a few times. V gene TRBV3-1 combines with J gene TRBJ1-1; D call uncertain. Per the germline V gene, CDR1 is LGHDT and CDR2 is YNNKEL (reference sequence). With 0 bases removed from V and 11 bases from J, the gap between germline ends came to 7 bases. The CDR3 extends over 11 amino acids. The CDR3 sequence is CASSQEDGAFF. The CDR3 coding sequence is TGTGCCAGCAGCCAAGAGGACGGGGCTTTCTTT.

This clonotype was seen a handful of times. V is TRBV7-2 and J is TRBJ1-5; TRBD1 aligns across 7 bases. Trimming took 5 bases from V and 0 from J; bases not matched to a gene: 4. The V gene's germline CDR1 is SGHTA and CDR2 FQGNSA. The CDR3 runs 15 residues. CDR3 DNA: TGTGCCAGCAGCCTGGGACAGATTAGCAATCAGCCCCAGCATTTT. As protein: CASSLGQISNQPQHF.

This clonotype was seen a handful of times. Its ends do not fully match the called genes, so a read error is possible. The genes are TRBV3-1 and TRBJ1-5; 7 nucleotides align to TRBD1. The CDR3 runs 17 residues. CDR1 and CDR2 (germline): LGHDT, YNNKEL (reference sequence). The CDR3 spells CASSKEGQFSRNQPQHF. The CDR3 DNA reads TGTGCCAGCAGCAAAGAGGGACAGTTTAGCCGAAATCAGCCCCAGCATTTT.

Only a few counts were recorded for this clonotype. The chain carries TRBV6-2 or TRBV6-3 and TRBJ2-1; TRBD2 aligns across 9 bases. This CDR3 contains 14 residues. Germline V gene lookup returns CDR1 MNHEY and CDR2 SVGEGT. J lost 4 bases, V lost 3 bases, and 1 base had no gene match. CDR3 DNA: TGTGCCAGCAGTTATCTAGCGGGGTACAATGAGCAGTTCTTC. Translation: CASSYLAGYNEQFF.

The J gene is TRBJ2-1, the V gene TRBV19; D possibly corresponds to TRBD1 (5 bases). Per the germline V gene, CDR1 is LNHDA and CDR2 is SQIVND (reference sequence). V dropped 3 bases and J dropped 2 bases, with 11 bases sitting between them. The CDR3 has 15 amino acids. The CDR3 DNA reads as TGTGCCAGTAGTATGAAGGGGCAGACCTACAATGAGCAGTTCTTC. It translates to CASSMKGQTYNEQFF.

The rearrangement links TRBV28 to TRBJ1-4, with 9 bases matching TRBD1. The germline V gene encodes CDR1 MDHEN and CDR2 SYDVKM. The ends lost 7 bases at V and 1 base at J; junction bases unmatched: 4. The CDR3 loop spans 15 amino acids. The CDR3 is CASTGTGRTNEKLFF. The CDR3 DNA reads TGTGCCAGCACCGGGACAGGGAGAACTAATGAAAAACTGTTTTTT.

This clonotype came up a few times. This chain joins TRBV5-1 and TRBJ1-4; D might be TRBD1 (5 bases). Trimming shortened V by 0 bases and J by 0 bases, and 9 bases separated the two germline ends. CDR1 and CDR2 from the germline V gene are SGHRS and YFSETQ. The CDR3 contains 16 residues. DNA for the CDR3: TGCGCCAGCAGCTTGGAGGGGCTTCCAACTAATGAAAAACTGTTTTTT. Encoded protein: CASSLEGLPTNEKLFF.

This clonotype turned up a few times. The chain employs TRBV20-1 and TRBJ2-2; 9 nucleotides align to TRBD1. The CDR3 is made up of 16 amino acids. The germline V gene encodes CDR1 DFQATT and CDR2 SNEGSKA (reference sequence). Trimming at V came to 1 base and at J to 7 bases, leaving 10 bases not matched to a gene. The CDR3 here is CSARARDRAASGELFF. CDR3 coding DNA: TGCAGTGCTAGAGCTCGGGACAGGGCCGCGAGCGGGGAGCTGTTTTTT.

The chain has TRBV7-9 and TRBJ2-1; tentatively, D is TRBD2 (6 bases). The CDR3 spans 13 residues. Trimming removed 11 bases from V and 0 bases from J, with 11 bases in between. CDR1 and CDR2 (germline): SEHNR, FQNEAQ (reference sequence). CDR3 amino acids: CALEGSSYNEQFF. DNA of the CDR3: TGTGCCTTGGAGGGAAGCTCCTACAATGAGCAGTTCTTC. The whole variable domain, filled in from reference TRBV7-9 and TRBJ2-1, reads DTGVSQNPRHKITKRGQNVTFRCDPISEHNRLYWYRQTLGQGPEFLTYFQNEAQLEKSRLLSDRFSAERPKGSFSTLEIQRTEQGDSAMYLCALEGSSYNEQFFGPGTRLTVL.

This clonotype has just a few counts. Germline and junction disagree at one end, which may indicate a read error. The CDR3 reads CSAKTGETYEQYF. CDR3 in DNA: TGCAGCGCTAAGACAGGGGAAACCTACGAGCAGTACTTC. The rearrangement joins TRBV20-1 to TRBJ2-7, with 8 bases matching TRBD1. The CDR3 contains 13 residues. Germline V gene lookup returns CDR1 DFQATT and CDR2 SNEGSKA (reference sequence).

This rearrangement joins TRBV7-2 to TRBJ2-3; TRBD2 is a possible D gene (7 bases). Germline assignment: CDR1 SGHTA and CDR2 FQGNSA. Between the trimmed V and J ends, which lost 5 bases and 7 bases, there was a span of 22 bases. There are 16 residues in the CDR3. In DNA, the CDR3 is TGTGCCAGCAGCCCCACGGGGGGCACGGGGCGAAATACGCAGTATTTT. It codes for CASSPTGGTGRNTQYF.

The genes are TRBV7-2 and TRBJ2-3, with 7 positions matching TRBD2. The germline CDR1 and CDR2 sequences are SGHTA and FQGNSA. The junction had 7 bases not matched to a gene; V was cut back by 5 bases and J by 2 bases. The CDR3 runs to 15 residues. The CDR3 region has the DNA TGTGCCAGCAGCCAGCTGGGGGGGACCACAGATACGCAGTATTTT. It specifies CASSQLGGTTDTQYF. Using reference TRBV7-2 and TRBJ2-3 for the parts outside the CDR3, the full variable domain is GAGVSQSPSNKVTEKGKDVELRCDPISGHTALYWYRQSLGQGLEFLIYFQGNSAPDKSGLPSDRFSAERTGGSVSTLTIQRTQQEDSAVYLCASSQLGGTTDTQYFGPGTRLTVL.

J is TRBJ1-5 and V is TRBV10-3; TRBD1 might be the D (5 bases). The CDR3 contains 14 residues. V lost 2 bases, J lost 9 bases, and 14 bases lay in between. Germline lookup yields CDR1 ENHRY and CDR2 SYGVKD. CDR3 sequence reads: CAISEPGRERPQHF. Written as DNA, the CDR3 is TGTGCCATCAGTGAGCCGGGACGGGAAAGGCCCCAGCATTTT.